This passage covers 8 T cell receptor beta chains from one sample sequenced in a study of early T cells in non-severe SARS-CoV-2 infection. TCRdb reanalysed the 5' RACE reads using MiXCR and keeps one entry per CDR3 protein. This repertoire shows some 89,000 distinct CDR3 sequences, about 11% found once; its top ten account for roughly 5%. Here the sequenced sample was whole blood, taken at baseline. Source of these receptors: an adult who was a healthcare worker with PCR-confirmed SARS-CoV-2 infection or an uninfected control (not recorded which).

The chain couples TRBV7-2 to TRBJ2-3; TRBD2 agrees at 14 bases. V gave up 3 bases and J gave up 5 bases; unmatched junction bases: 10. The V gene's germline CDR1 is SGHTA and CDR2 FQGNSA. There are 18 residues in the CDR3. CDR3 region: CASSFWTSGRFGEDTQYF. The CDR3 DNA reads TGTGCCAGCAGCTTTTGGACTAGCGGGAGGTTCGGGGAAGATACGCAGTATTTT.

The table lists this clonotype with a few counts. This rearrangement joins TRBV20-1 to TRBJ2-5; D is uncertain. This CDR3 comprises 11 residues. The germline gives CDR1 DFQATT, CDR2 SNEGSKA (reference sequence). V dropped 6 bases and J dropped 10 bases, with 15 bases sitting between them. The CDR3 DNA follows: TGCAGTGCAGGGTTTAGTAAAGGCCAGTACTTC. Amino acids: CSAGFSKGQYF.

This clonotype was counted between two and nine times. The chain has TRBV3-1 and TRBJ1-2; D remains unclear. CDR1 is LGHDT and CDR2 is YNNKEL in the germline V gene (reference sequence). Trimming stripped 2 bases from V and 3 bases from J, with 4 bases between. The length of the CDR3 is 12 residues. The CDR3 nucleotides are TGTGCCAGCAGCCAAAGTCACTATGGCTACACCTTC. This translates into CASSQSHYGYTF. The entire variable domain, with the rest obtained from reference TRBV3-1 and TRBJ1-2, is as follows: DTAVSQTPKYLVTQMGNDKSIKCEQNLGHDTMYWYKQDSKKFLKIMFSYNNKELIINETVPNRFSPKSPDKAHLNLHINSLELGDSAVYFCASSQSHYGYTFGSGTRLTVV.

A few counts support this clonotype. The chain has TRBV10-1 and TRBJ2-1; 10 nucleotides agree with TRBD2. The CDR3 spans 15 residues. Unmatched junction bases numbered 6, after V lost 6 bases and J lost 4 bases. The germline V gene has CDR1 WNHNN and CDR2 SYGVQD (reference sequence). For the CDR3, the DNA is TGCGCCAGCAGCACTGGACTAGCGGTTTACAATGAGCAGTTCTTC. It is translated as CASSTGLAVYNEQFF.

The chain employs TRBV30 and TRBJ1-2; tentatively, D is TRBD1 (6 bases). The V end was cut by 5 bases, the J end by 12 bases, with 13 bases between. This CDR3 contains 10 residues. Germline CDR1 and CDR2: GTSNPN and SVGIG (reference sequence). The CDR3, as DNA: TGTGCCTGGGGGCAGGGGCCCAACACCTTC. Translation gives CAWGQGPNTF.

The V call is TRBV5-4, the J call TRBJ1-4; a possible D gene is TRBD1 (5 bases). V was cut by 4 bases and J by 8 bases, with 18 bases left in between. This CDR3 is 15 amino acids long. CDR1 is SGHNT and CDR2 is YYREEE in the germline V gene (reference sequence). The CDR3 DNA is TGTGCCAGCAGCCCGGAGACAGACTTTGGGGAAAAACTGTTTTTT. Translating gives CASSPETDFGEKLFF.

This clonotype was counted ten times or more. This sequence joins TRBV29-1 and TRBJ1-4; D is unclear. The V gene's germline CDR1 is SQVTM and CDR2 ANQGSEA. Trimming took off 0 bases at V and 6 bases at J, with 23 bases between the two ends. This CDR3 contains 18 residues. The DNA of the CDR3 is TGCAGCGTTGAAGATCAGGATCCCTACAGTGGGGTTTATGAAAAACTGTTTTTT. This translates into CSVEDQDPYSGVYEKLFF.

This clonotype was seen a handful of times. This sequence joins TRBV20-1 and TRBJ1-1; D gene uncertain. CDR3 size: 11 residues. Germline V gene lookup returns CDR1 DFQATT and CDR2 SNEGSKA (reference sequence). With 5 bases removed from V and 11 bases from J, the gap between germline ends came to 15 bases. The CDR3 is CSAPAGIWAFF. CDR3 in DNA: TGCAGTGCTCCGGCGGGGATCTGGGCTTTCTTT.